The entry below describes one T cell receptor (beta chain). As yet, its antigen is unknown. The data stem from a study of cytomegalovirus exposure and HLA in healthy donors. Findings and limits, study-wide: While the bulk of TCR sequences proved rare, some public TCRs turned up in many donors. Common viral pathogens (according to a later analysis) appeared linked to several of the most significant clusters.

Germline V gives CDR1 GTSNPN, CDR2 SVGIG (reference sequence). The germline V and J ends were trimmed by 2 bases and 9 bases, with 20 bases remaining between them. This CDR3 contains 15 residues. The study ran its PCR with 60 Vbeta and 13 Jbeta primers. Method: immunoSEQ multiplex PCR; TCRdb's copy keeps in-frame clones and lacks some. The table lists 150,000 or so clones, approximately 80% of them singletons. The sequenced sample consisted of PBMCs. The source is a young man in good health and CMV-seronegative. The chain links TRBV30 to TRBJ2-1, with D maybe TRBD2 (5 bases). The CDR3 here is CAWSRSGLPGPEQFF. The CDR3 DNA reads TGTGCCTGGAGTCGAAGCGGACTGCCTGGTCCTGAGCAGTTCTTC. The variable domain in full, with the rest retrieved from reference TRBV30 and TRBJ2-1, is SQTIHQWPATLVQPVGSPLSLECTVEGTSNPNLYWYRQAAGRGLQLLFYSVGIGQISSEVPQNLSASRPQDRQFILSSKKLLLSDSGFYLCAWSRSGLPGPEQFFGPGTRLTVL.